This TCR beta chain came from a study of beta chain features in type 1 diabetes. Sequenced material consisted of expressed TCRB transcripts (all of the isolated RNA was reverse transcribed). Sequencing used immunoSEQ multiplex PCR; TCRdb keeps in-frame clones, though not all of them. The data hold about 410,000 clones, with more than 11% observed a single time. The sequence was obtained from a man aged 30 to 45 in good health. Specimen: naive CD4+ T cells from blood.

CDR3 sequence: CASSPGQGYEQYF. As DNA, the CDR3 is TGTGCCAGCAGCCCTGGACAGGGCTACGAGCAGTACTTC. The V call is TRBV7-6, the J call TRBJ2-7, with 8 bases identical to TRBD1. The junction had 3 bases not matched to a gene; V was cut back by 5 bases and J by 3 bases. CDR1 SGHVS and CDR2 FNYEAQ come from the germline V gene. This CDR3 is built from 13 residues.